The clone carrying this T cell receptor beta chain was detected a few times. The CDR3 is 15 residues long. V shed 4 bases and J 4 bases; nucleotides not matched to a gene: 5. Per germline, CDR1 MRHNA and CDR2 SNTAGT. TCRdb's table, derived via immunoSEQ multiplex PCR, lists solely in-frame clones and lacks some. Of around 620,000 clones in the sample, about nine tenths were seen once. The record originates from a study of blood T cell repertoires in COVID-19. Study at large: Collection of acute and convalescent COVID-19 samples took place in the United States, Italy and Spain.

This receptor was obtained from a woman in her late teens or twenties with acute or convalescent COVID-19. The J gene is TRBJ1-2, the V gene TRBV6-4; 11 nucleotides align to TRBD1. The sequenced sample consisted of peripheral blood. The chain's CDR3 is CASSASGTGGYGYTF. Written as DNA, the CDR3 is TGTGCCAGCAGTGCCTCCGGGACAGGGGGCTATGGCTACACCTTC.